Shown below are 31 T cell receptor beta chains from a single sample sequenced in a study of early stage breast cancer tumors. Data came from immunoSEQ multiplex PCR; TCRdb stores just in-frame clones and leaves some out. The sample lists roughly 19,000 clones, about 75% occurring once. The specimen sequenced was blood. The receptors originated from a person in their sixties or seventies with breast cancer.

This rearrangement joins TRBV6-5 to TRBJ1-2; 8 nucleotides match TRBD1. The CDR3 runs 14 residues. V dropped 3 bases and J dropped 6; count of bases not matched to a gene: 6. Germline V CDR1 and CDR2: MNHEY, SVGAGI. CDR3 amino acids: CASSYKATGDGYTF. The CDR3, as DNA: TGTGCCAGCAGTTATAAGGCGACAGGGGATGGCTACACCTTC.

This clone was picked up a small number of times. The rearrangement joins TRBV7-8 to TRBJ1-1; D unresolved. The ends were cut back, 0 bases at V and 1 base at J, with 12 bases in the middle. Germline CDR1 SGHVS, CDR2 FQNEAQ. The CDR3 is 16 residues long. The CDR3 spells CASSLALGRSNTEAFF. CDR3 nucleotide sequence: TGTGCCAGCAGCTTAGCGTTGGGGAGATCGAACACTGAAGCTTTCTTT.

The J gene is TRBJ2-1, the V gene TRBV29-1, with 9 bases that match TRBD2. Germline values: CDR1 SQVTM, CDR2 ANQGSEA. The V gene end was trimmed by 4 bases and the J gene end by 6 bases; junction bases not matched to a gene: 4. The CDR3 loop spans 13 amino acids. CDR3 in amino acids: CSVASGNGNEQFF. The DNA for the CDR3 is TGCAGCGTTGCTAGCGGGAATGGCAATGAGCAGTTCTTC.

This clone was seen only once. The V call is TRBV5-5, the J call TRBJ2-7; D possibly uses TRBD1 or TRBD2 (5 bases each). From germline, CDR1 is SGHKS and CDR2 YYEKEE (reference sequence). V was pared by 5 bases and J by 0 bases, with 9 bases between. The CDR3 extends over 13 amino acids. The CDR3 DNA sequence: TGTGCCAGCAGGGCTGGGACCTCCTACGAGCAGTACTTC. Its protein product is CASRAGTSYEQYF.

The V gene is TRBV5-8, the J gene TRBJ1-4, with a possible D match to TRBD1 (5 bases). The CDR3 length is 17 residues. Germline-derived CDR1 and CDR2 are SGHTS and YDEGEE. V was cut by 0 bases and J by 4 bases, with 16 bases left in between. Here the CDR3 reads CASSLGRTPAGNEKLFF. Here the CDR3 DNA reads TGTGCCAGCAGCTTGGGCAGGACACCCGCGGGTAATGAAAAACTGTTTTTT.

The chain joins TRBV18 to TRBJ1-5; D might be TRBD1 (5 bases). V lost 5 bases and J lost 4, with 15 bases in between. In germline, CDR1 is KGHSH, CDR2 LQKENI. The CDR3 length is 15 residues. The CDR3 here is CASSEGLPDNQPQHF. DNA for the CDR3: TGTGCCAGCTCAGAGGGACTCCCTGATAATCAGCCCCAGCATTTT.

A single count supports this clone. The rearrangement joins TRBV7-2 to TRBJ2-3, with 7 bases that match TRBD1. The CDR3 spans 18 residues. The J segment lost 0 bases and the V segment lost 1 base, leaving 10 bases of the junction unmatched. Germline CDR1 SGHTA, CDR2 FQGNSA. The CDR3 sequence: CASSLVRQGLGSTDTQYF. In nucleotides, the CDR3 is TGTGCCAGCAGCTTAGTACGACAGGGCCTAGGAAGCACAGATACGCAGTATTTT.

J is TRBJ2-7 and V is TRBV7-2; D perhaps matches TRBD2 (6 bases). The CDR3 runs to 14 residues. In germline, CDR1 is SGHTA, CDR2 FQGNSA. V was pared by 5 bases and J by 7 bases, with 18 bases between. This CDR3 is CASSPGTGEREQYF. The CDR3, as DNA: TGTGCCAGCAGCCCCGGGACGGGGGAAAGAGAGCAGTACTTC. The variable domain in full, with the rest retrieved from reference TRBV7-2 and TRBJ2-7, is GAGVSQSPSNKVTEKGKDVELRCDPISGHTALYWYRQSLGQGLEFLIYFQGNSAPDKSGLPSDRFSAERTGGSVSTLTIQRTQQEDSAVYLCASSPGTGEREQYFGPGTRLTVT.

The chain combines TRBV6-1 with TRBJ1-2; D unclear. CDR3 length: 14 amino acids. The germline V gene has CDR1 MNHNS and CDR2 SASEGT. Deletions cut 3 bases from V and 3 bases from J, with 11 bases between. CDR3 sequence reads: CASSEGGVDYGYTF. The CDR3 DNA follows: TGTGCCAGCAGTGAGGGTGGAGTTGACTATGGCTACACCTTC.

The genes are TRBV9 and TRBJ2-7, with a possible D match to TRBD1 (6 bases). This CDR3 has 15 amino acids. CDR1 is SGDLS, CDR2 YYNGEE, per germline. V lost 4 bases and J lost 3, with 17 bases in between. This CDR3 is CASSNAFGQSYEQYF. The CDR3 region has the DNA TGTGCCAGCAGCAACGCATTTGGACAGAGCTACGAGCAGTACTTC.

The chain is built from TRBV6-1 and TRBJ1-1; D unresolved. V gave up 0 bases and J gave up 1 base, with 12 bases separating them. There are 16 residues in the CDR3. Germline assignment: CDR1 MNHNS and CDR2 SASEGT. The CDR3 coding sequence is TGTGCCAGCAGTGAAGCTCGGTTTAGGGAGAACACTGAAGCTTTCTTT. It encodes CASSEARFRENTEAFF.

The chain is built from TRBV29-1 and TRBJ2-1; TRBD1 agrees at 10 bases. This CDR3 is 13 amino acids long. V was clipped by 7 bases and J by 10 bases; unmatched bases: 10. Germline V gives CDR1 SQVTM, CDR2 ANQGSEA. The CDR3 sequence: CSAGTGAFYEQFF. Written as DNA, the CDR3 is TGCAGCGCTGGGACAGGGGCTTTCTACGAGCAGTTCTTC.

CDR3 region: CASSLAIPGLAGGLEFF. The CDR3 DNA follows: TGTGCCAGCAGCTTAGCTATCCCGGGACTAGCGGGGGGTTTGGAGTTCTTC. The gene calls are TRBV7-4 and TRBJ2-1; 15 nucleotides line up with TRBD2. Germline lookup yields CDR1 SGHVT and CDR2 SQSDAQ. V shed 0 bases, J shed 14 bases, and the junction held 11 bases outside the gene matches. The CDR3 totals 17 residues.

This CDR3 is CASSDTTGSHNEQFF. The CDR3, as DNA: TGTGCCAGCAGTGACACCACAGGGTCCCACAATGAGCAGTTCTTC. This chain links TRBV25-1 with TRBJ2-1, with a weak D call TRBD1 (6 bases). Looked up from germline, CDR1 is MGHDK and CDR2 is SYGVNS. This CDR3 contains 15 residues. Trimming shortened V by 3 bases and J by 5 bases, and 14 bases separated the two germline ends.

This clone came up a few times. The gene calls are TRBV10-1 and TRBJ2-2, with TRBD2 as a possible D gene (5 bases). Trimming removed 6 bases from V and 4 bases from J, with 9 bases in between. The germline V gene has CDR1 WNHNN and CDR2 SYGVQD (reference sequence). The CDR3 is 13 amino acids. This CDR3 reads CASRPDSTGELFF. The CDR3 DNA reads as TGCGCCAGCAGGCCGGACTCCACCGGGGAGCTGTTTTTT.

The chain joins TRBV5-3 to TRBJ2-7; TRBD2 agrees at 15 bases. TRBV5-3 has ORF status, its function being uncertain. CDR3 length: 15 residues. V gave up 5 bases and J gave up 5 bases; unmatched junction bases: 5. This chain's CDR3 is CARRRGLAGGDEQYF. Here the CDR3 DNA reads TGTGCCAGAAGACGTGGACTAGCGGGAGGGGACGAGCAGTACTTC.

This clone was picked up a small number of times. J is TRBJ1-5 and V is TRBV18, with D tentatively TRBD1 (5 bases). V was cut by 2 bases and J by 3 bases, with 11 bases left in between. This CDR3 comprises 15 residues. The germline V gene has CDR1 KGHSH and CDR2 LQKENI. The CDR3 nucleotides are TGTGCCAGCTCACCAGAGCCGGGGCACAATCAGCCCCAGCATTTT. Translation: CASSPEPGHNQPQHF.

This CDR3 reads CASSTEGRASPLHF. CDR3 coding DNA: TGTGCCAGCTCTACGGAGGGTCGAGCTTCACCCCTCCACTTT. The chain carries TRBV2 and TRBJ1-6; D uncertain. Germline CDR1 reads SNHLY; CDR2 reads FYNNEI. The V and J ends lost 8 bases and 9 bases respectively, with 17 bases between them. This CDR3 region has 14 residues.

The sample holds a few counts of this clone. The V gene is TRBV19, the J gene TRBJ1-5, with 8 bases identical to TRBD1. The V gene end was trimmed by 7 bases and the J gene end by 1 base; junction bases not matched to a gene: 6. CDR3 size: 15 residues. The V gene's germline CDR1 is LNHDA and CDR2 SQIVND (reference sequence). The CDR3 DNA is TGTGCCAGTACACTCGGACAGGGAAGCAATCAGCCCCAGCATTTT. This encodes CASTLGQGSNQPQHF.

The chain combines TRBV27 with TRBJ2-2; unclear D gene. There are 14 residues in the CDR3. CDR1 is MNHEY, CDR2 SMNVEV, per germline (reference sequence). Trimming left V 8 bases short and J 0 bases short, with 10 bases between. DNA of the CDR3: TGTGCCAGCCTCAAGGGTACGAACACCGGGGAGCTGTTTTTT. Translated, it gives CASLKGTNTGELFF.

The rearrangement joins TRBV11-3 to TRBJ2-3, with 7 bases lining up with TRBD2. The CDR3 covers 14 residues. Germline lookup yields CDR1 SGHNT and CDR2 YENEEA. V lost 8 bases and J lost 6; bases outside the gene matches: 11. The CDR3 protein is CASSQGGSSDTQYF. As DNA, the CDR3 is TGTGCCAGCTCCCAAGGCGGGAGTTCCGATACGCAGTATTTT.

The chain is built from TRBV27 and TRBJ2-2; D unclear. This CDR3 contains 16 residues. V was trimmed by 3 bases and J by 1 base, leaving 12 bases between them. CDR1 is MNHEY and CDR2 is SMNVEV in the germline V gene (reference sequence). The CDR3 loop is CASSFLAALNTGELFF. The DNA of the CDR3 is TGTGCCAGCAGTTTCTTGGCGGCTTTGAACACCGGGGAGCTGTTTTTT.

V and J are TRBV11-2 and TRBJ1-2, with a possible D match to TRBD1 (5 bases). Trimming cost V 4 bases and J 2 bases, with 14 bases left between them. The CDR3 sequence is 15 residues long. Germline V lookup: CDR1 SGHAT, CDR2 FQNNGV. Here the CDR3 reads CASSWGGCSNYGYTF. The CDR3 region has the DNA TGTGCCAGCAGCTGGGGGGGGTGCTCGAACTATGGCTACACCTTC.

This clone was found once. This sequence joins TRBV6-5 and TRBJ1-1; unclear D gene. The ends were cut back, 7 bases at V and 1 base at J, with 10 bases in the middle. Germline V gene lookup returns CDR1 MNHEY and CDR2 SVGAGI. CDR3 length: 13 residues. CDR3 DNA sequence: TGTGCCAGCAATAACAGAGAGAACACTGAAGCTTTCTTT. Its protein product is CASNNRENTEAFF.

The chain combines TRBV15 with TRBJ2-5; 8 nucleotides match TRBD1. The trim removed 4 bases at V and 6 bases at J, leaving 7 bases unmatched. This CDR3 is 14 amino acids long. Germline V gene data show CDR1 as LNHNV and CDR2 as YYDKDF (reference sequence). The CDR3 is CATSTQGDRKTQYF. The CDR3 DNA sequence: TGTGCCACCAGCACACAGGGGGACCGAAAGACCCAGTACTTC.

The chain carries TRBV5-1 and TRBJ2-3; D call uncertain. Germline V gives CDR1 SGHRS, CDR2 YFSETQ. CDR3 length: 14 amino acids. V was pared by 4 bases and J by 3 bases, with 12 bases between. The CDR3 DNA follows: TGCGCCAGCAGCCCTGGGAAGGAGACAGATACGCAGTATTTT. Translation gives CASSPGKETDTQYF.

In this sample, this clone turned up a few times. The chain is built from TRBV4-1 and TRBJ2-7; D is uncertain. This CDR3 spans 14 amino acids. Trimming pared 0 bases from V and 5 bases from J, leaving 11 bases between. CDR1 MGHRA and CDR2 YSYEKL come from the germline V gene. The DNA for the CDR3 is TGCGCCAGCAGCCAAGATCAACCGCCCCACGAGCAGTACTTC. Its translation: CASSQDQPPHEQYF.

This chain links TRBV28 with TRBJ2-7; D possibly matches TRBD1 or TRBD2 (5 bases each). Germline CDR1 reads MDHEN; CDR2 reads SYDVKM. The CDR3 has 13 amino acids. V lost 10 bases to trimming and J lost 3 bases, with 16 bases between them. This CDR3 is CATGAAQVYEQYF. In DNA form, the CDR3 reads TGTGCCACCGGGGCGGCACAGGTCTACGAGCAGTACTTC.

The chain couples TRBV19 to TRBJ2-1; 8 bases fit TRBD2. V shed 1 base, J shed 9 bases, and the junction held 8 bases outside the gene matches. This CDR3 comprises 15 residues. Germline CDR1 LNHDA, CDR2 SQIVND (reference sequence). The CDR3 here is CASSIGARSGAEQFF. The CDR3 coding sequence is TGTGCCAGTAGTATAGGGGCCCGTAGCGGGGCTGAGCAGTTCTTC.

V and J are TRBV9 and TRBJ1-1; no firm D call. CDR3 size: 12 residues. From germline, CDR1 is SGDLS and CDR2 YYNGEE. V lost 7 bases, J lost 1 base, and 8 bases lay in between. In DNA form, the CDR3 reads TGTGCCAGCCCGGCTTCGAACACTGAAGCTTTCTTT. Its translation is CASPASNTEAFF.

This rearrangement joins TRBV9 to TRBJ2-3; unclear D gene. CDR1 is SGDLS and CDR2 is YYNGEE in the germline V gene. This CDR3 is 13 amino acids long. V lost 4 bases and J 6 bases, leaving 12 bases between the germline ends. The DNA of the CDR3 is TGTGCCAGCAGCCAGACTCAGCTGGATACGCAGTATTTT. Residues: CASSQTQLDTQYF.